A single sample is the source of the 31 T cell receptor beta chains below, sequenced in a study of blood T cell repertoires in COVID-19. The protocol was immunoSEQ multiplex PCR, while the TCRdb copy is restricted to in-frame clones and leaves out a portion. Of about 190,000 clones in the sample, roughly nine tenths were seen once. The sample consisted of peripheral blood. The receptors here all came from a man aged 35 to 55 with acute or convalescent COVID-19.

CDR3 bases: TGTGCCAGCAGCCAATCGTCACAGTTCAAGACTAACTATGGCTACACCTTC. Its protein product is CASSQSSQFKTNYGYTF. The rearrangement uses TRBV16 and TRBJ1-2; D is ambiguous. Germline V gene sequence: CDR1 KGHSY, CDR2 FQNENV. CDR3 size: 17 residues. The V and J ends lost 0 bases and 0 bases respectively, with 14 bases between them. The full variable domain, in which reference TRBV16 and TRBJ1-2 provide the parts outside the CDR3, is GEEVAQTPKHLVRGEGQKAKLYCAPIKGHSYVFWYQQVLKNEFKFLISFQNENVFDETGMPKERFSAKCLPNSPCSLEIQATKLEDSAVYFCASSQSSQFKTNYGYTFGSGTRLTVV.

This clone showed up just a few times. Here the CDR3 reads CASSRQGAGLVAFF. CDR3 nucleotide sequence: TGTGCCAGCAGTCGACAGGGGGCTGGTCTGGTTGCTTTCTTT. The chain has TRBV6-6 and TRBJ1-1, with TRBD1 matching over 10 bases. The CDR3 loop spans 14 amino acids. CDR1 MNHNY and CDR2 SVGAGI come from the germline V gene (reference sequence). The junction had 11 bases not matched to a gene; V was cut back by 5 bases and J by 11 bases.

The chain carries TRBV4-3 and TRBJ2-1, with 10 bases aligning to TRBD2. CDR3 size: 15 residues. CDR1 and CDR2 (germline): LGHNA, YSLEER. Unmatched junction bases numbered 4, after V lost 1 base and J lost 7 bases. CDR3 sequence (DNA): TGCGCCAGCAGCCAAGCCAGCGGGGGGGCTAATGAGCAGTTCTTC. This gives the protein CASSQASGGANEQFF.

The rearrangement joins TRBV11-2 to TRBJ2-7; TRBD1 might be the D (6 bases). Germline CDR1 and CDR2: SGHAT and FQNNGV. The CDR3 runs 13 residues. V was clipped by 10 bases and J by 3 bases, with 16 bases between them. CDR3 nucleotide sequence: TGTGCCACTAAGGACAGTTATAACTACGAGCAGTACTTC. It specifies CATKDSYNYEQYF.

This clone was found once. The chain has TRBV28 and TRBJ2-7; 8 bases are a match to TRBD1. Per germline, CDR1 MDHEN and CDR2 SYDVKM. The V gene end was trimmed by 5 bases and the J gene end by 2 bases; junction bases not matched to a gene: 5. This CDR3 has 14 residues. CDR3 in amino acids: CASSRTGHPYEQYF. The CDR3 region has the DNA TGTGCCAGCAGTCGGACAGGGCATCCCTACGAGCAGTACTTC.

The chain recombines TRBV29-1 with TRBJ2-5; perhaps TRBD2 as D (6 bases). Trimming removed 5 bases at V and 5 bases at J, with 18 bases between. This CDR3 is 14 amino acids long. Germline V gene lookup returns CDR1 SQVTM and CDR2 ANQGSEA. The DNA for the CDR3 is TGCAGCGTTCGGGCCGGAGGGGACGGGGAGACCCAGTACTTC. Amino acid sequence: CSVRAGGDGETQYF.

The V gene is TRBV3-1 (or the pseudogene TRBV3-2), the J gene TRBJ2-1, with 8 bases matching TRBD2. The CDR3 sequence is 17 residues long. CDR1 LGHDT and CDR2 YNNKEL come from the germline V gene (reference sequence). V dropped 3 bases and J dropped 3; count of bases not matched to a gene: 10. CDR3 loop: CASSQTGGAGIYNEQFF. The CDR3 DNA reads TGTGCCAGCAGCCAGACCGGGGGGGCCGGTATCTACAATGAGCAGTTCTTC.

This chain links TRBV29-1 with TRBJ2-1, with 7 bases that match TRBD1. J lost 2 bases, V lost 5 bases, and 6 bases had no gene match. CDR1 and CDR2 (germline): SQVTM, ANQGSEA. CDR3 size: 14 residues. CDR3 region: CSVKGAPPYNEQFF. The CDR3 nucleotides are TGCAGCGTTAAGGGGGCCCCGCCCTACAATGAGCAGTTCTTC.

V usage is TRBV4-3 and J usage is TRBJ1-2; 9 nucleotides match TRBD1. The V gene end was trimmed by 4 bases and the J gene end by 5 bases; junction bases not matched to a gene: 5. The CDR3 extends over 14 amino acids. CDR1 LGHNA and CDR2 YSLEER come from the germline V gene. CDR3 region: CASSPTGQGYGYTF. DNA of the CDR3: TGCGCCAGCAGCCCTACTGGACAGGGGTATGGCTACACCTTC.

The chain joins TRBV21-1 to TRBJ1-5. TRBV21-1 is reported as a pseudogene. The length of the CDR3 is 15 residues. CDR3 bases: TGTGCCAGCAGCAAAGTGGGGAGGGAAGAACAGCCCCAGCATTTT. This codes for CASSKVGREEQPQHF.

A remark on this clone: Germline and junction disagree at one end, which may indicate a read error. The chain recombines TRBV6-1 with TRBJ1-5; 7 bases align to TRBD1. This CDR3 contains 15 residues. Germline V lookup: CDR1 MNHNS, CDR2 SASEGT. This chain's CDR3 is CASREDRASNQPQHF. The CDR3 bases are TGTGCCAGCAGGGAAGACAGGGCGAGCAATCAGCCCCAGCATTTT.

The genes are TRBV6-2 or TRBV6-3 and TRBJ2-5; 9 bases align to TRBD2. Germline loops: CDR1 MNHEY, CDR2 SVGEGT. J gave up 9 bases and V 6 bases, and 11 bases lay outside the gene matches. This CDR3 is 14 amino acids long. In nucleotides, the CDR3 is TGTGCCAGCAGCCCTCTAGCGGGGTCTTCAGCCCAGTACTTC. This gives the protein CASSPLAGSSAQYF.

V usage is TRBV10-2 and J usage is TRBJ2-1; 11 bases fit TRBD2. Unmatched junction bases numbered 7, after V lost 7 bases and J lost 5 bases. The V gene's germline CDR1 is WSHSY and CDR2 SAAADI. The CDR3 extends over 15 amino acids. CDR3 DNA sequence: TGCGCCAGCAACGTAGGGACTAGCGGCCACAATGAGCAGTTCTTC. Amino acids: CASNVGTSGHNEQFF.

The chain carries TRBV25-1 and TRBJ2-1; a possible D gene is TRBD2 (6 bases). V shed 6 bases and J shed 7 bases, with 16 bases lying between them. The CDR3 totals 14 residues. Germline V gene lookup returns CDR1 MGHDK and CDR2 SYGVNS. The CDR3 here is CASSDIGGGNEQFF. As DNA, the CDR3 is TGTGCCAGCAGCGATATCGGTGGAGGGAATGAGCAGTTCTTC.

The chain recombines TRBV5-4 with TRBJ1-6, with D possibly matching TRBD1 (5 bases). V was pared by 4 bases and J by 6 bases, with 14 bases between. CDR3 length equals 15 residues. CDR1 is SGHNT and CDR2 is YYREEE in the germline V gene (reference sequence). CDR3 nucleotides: TGTGCCAGCAGCGTTCAGGGTCAGGTTAATTCACCCCTCCACTTT. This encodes CASSVQGQVNSPLHF. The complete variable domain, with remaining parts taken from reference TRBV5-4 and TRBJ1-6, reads ETGVTQSPTHLIKTRGQQVTLRCSSQSGHNTVSWYQQALGQGPQFIFQYYREEENGRGNFPPRFSGLQFPNYSSELNVNALELDDSALYLCASSVQGQVNSPLHFGNGTRLTVT.

The CDR3 sequence: CASGLVGGVDEKLFF. The CDR3 bases are TGTGCTAGTGGTTTGGTCGGGGGAGTTGATGAAAAACTGTTTTTT. The chain uses TRBV12-5 and TRBJ1-4; perhaps TRBD1 as D (5 bases). Trimming removed 0 bases from V and 6 bases from J, with 11 bases in between. Germline values: CDR1 LGHNT, CDR2 FRNRAP. The CDR3 has 15 amino acids. The full variable domain, with the rest looked up from reference TRBV12-5 and TRBJ1-4, is DARVTQTPRHKVTEMGQEVTMRCQPILGHNTVFWYRQTMMQGLELLAYFRNRAPLDDSGMPKDRFSAEMPDATLATLKIQPSEPRDSAVYFCASGLVGGVDEKLFFGSGTQLSVL.

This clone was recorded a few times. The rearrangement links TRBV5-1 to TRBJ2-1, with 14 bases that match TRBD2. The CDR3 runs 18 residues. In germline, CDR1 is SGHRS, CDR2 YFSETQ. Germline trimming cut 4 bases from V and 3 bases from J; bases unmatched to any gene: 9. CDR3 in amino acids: CASSLRTSGGPNYNEQFF. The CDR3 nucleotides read TGCGCCAGCAGCCTAAGGACTAGCGGGGGGCCTAACTACAATGAGCAGTTCTTC.

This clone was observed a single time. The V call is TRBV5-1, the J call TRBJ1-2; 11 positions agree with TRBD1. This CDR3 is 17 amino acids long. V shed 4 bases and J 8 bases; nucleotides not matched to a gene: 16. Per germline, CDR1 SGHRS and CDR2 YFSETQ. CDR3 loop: CASSQRPGQGVSLGYTF. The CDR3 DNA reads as TGCGCCAGCAGCCAGAGACCGGGACAGGGGGTTTCGCTGGGCTACACCTTC.

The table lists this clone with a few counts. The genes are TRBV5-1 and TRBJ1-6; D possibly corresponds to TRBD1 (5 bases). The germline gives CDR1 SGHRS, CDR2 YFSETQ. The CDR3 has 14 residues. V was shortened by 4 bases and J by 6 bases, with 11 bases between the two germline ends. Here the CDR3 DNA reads TGCGCCAGCAGCGAGGACATTTCTAATTCACCCCTCCACTTT. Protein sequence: CASSEDISNSPLHF.

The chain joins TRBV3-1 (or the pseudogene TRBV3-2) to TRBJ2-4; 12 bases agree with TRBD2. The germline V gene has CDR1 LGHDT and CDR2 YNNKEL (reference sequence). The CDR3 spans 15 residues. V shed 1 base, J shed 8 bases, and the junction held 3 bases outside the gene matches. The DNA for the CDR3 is TGTGCCAGCAGCCAAGGGCTAGCGGGGGGGTACATTCAGTACTTC. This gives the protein CASSQGLAGGYIQYF.

The CDR3 region has the DNA TGCAGTGCTGGTGAACTAGCGGGGAAAGAGACCCAGTACTTC. Residues: CSAGELAGKETQYF. This chain uses TRBV20-1 with TRBJ2-5; TRBD2 matches at 10 bases. The CDR3 has 14 residues. After removal of 5 bases from V and 3 bases from J, the junction contained 6 bases not matched to a gene. CDR1 is DFQATT and CDR2 is SNEGSKA in the germline V gene (reference sequence).

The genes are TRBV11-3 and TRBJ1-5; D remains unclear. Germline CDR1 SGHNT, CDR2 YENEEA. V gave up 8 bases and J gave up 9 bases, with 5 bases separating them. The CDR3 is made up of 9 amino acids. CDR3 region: CASRRPQHF. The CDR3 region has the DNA TGTGCCAGCCGTCGGCCCCAGCATTTT.

The CDR3 DNA reads TGTGCCAGCAGCCGGGACAGGCTCATGAACACTGAAGCTTTCTTT. Protein: CASSRDRLMNTEAFF. The J gene is TRBJ1-1, the V gene TRBV6-5; 8 bases line up with TRBD1. V dropped 6 bases and J dropped 0; count of bases not matched to a gene: 6. CDR1 and CDR2 from the germline V gene are MNHEY and SVGAGI. The CDR3 covers 15 residues.

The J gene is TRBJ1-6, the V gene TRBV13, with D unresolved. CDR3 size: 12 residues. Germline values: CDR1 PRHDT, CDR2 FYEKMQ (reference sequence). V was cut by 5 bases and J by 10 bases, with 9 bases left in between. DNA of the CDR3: TGTGCCAGCAGCGGAGAAGCCTCACCCCTCCACTTT. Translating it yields CASSGEASPLHF.

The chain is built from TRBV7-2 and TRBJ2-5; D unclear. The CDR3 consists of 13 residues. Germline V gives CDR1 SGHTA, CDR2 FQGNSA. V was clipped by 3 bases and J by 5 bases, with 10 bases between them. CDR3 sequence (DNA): TGTGCCAGCAGCTTTCTATTCGGGGAGACCCAGTACTTC. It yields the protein CASSFLFGETQYF.

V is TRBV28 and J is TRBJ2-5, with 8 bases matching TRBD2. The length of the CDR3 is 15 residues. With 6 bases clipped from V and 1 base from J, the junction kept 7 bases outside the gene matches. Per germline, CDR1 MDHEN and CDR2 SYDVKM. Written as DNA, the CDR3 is TGTGCCAGCAGCGACCCAGCGGGGGCCCAAGAGACCCAGTACTTC. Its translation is CASSDPAGAQETQYF. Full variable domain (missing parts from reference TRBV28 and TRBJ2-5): DVKVTQSSRYLVKRTGEKVFLECVQDMDHENMFWYRQDPGLGLRLIYFSYDVKMKEKGDIPEGYSVSREKKERFSLILESASTNQTSMYLCASSDPAGAQETQYFGPGTRLLVL.

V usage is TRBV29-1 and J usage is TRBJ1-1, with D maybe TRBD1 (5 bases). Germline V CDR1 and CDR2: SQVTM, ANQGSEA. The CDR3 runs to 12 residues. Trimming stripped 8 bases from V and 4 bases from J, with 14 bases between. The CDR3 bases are TGCAGCTTCCGGGGGGTCGGCACTGAAGCTTTCTTT. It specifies CSFRGVGTEAFF.

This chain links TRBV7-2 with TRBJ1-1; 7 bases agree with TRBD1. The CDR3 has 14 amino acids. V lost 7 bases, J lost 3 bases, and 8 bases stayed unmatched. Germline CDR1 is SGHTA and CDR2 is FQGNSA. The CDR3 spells CASTYLQGHTEAFF. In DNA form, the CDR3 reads TGTGCCAGCACTTATTTACAGGGGCACACTGAAGCTTTCTTT.

CDR3 protein: CASSTRTGTEQFF. CDR3 DNA sequence: TGTGCCAGCAGTACTCGGACAGGGACTGAGCAGTTCTTC. V and J are TRBV6-6 and TRBJ2-1, with 8 bases aligning to TRBD1. The CDR3 length is 13 residues. V shed 5 bases and J 9 bases; nucleotides not matched to a gene: 6. Germline V gene data show CDR1 as MNHNY and CDR2 as SVGAGI (reference sequence).

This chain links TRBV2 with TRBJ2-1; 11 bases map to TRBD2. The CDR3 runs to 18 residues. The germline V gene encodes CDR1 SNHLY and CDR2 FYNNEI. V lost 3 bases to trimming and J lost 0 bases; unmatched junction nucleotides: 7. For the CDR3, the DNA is TGTGCCAGCAGTGATGGAACTAGCGGGGGCTTCTCCTACAATGAGCAGTTCTTC. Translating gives CASSDGTSGGFSYNEQFF. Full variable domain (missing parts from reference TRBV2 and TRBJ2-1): EPEVTQTPSHQVTQMGQEVILRCVPISNHLYFYWYRQILGQKVEFLVSFYNNEISEKSEIFDDQFSVERPDGSNFTLKIRSTKLEDSAMYFCASSDGTSGGFSYNEQFFGPGTRLTVL.

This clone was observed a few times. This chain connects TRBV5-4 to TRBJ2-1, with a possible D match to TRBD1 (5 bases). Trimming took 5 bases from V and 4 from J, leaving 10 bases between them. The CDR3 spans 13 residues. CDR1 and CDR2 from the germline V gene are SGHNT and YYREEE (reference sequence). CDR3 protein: CASRPDSYNEQFF. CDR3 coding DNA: TGTGCCAGCAGACCAGACAGTTACAATGAGCAGTTCTTC.